The clone carrying this TCR beta chain has just one count. Its antigen is as yet unknown. This entry comes from a study of cytomegalovirus exposure and HLA in healthy donors. Study information: As released early, the data held 70 million to 100 million unique TCRs from HLA-typed donors. Study-wide points: Most TCR sequences proved rare, with some public TCRs found in many donors.

CDR1 is SGHRS and CDR2 is YFSETQ in the germline V gene. CDR3 length equals 14 residues. Trimming left V 1 base short and J 3 bases short, with 11 bases between. The PCR used 60 Vbeta and 13 Jbeta primers. Clones were read by immunoSEQ multiplex PCR, and TCRdb kept only the in-frame ones, dropping some. The repertoire holds approximately 100,000 clones, with 65% to 85% as singletons. The chain recombines TRBV5-1 with TRBJ2-7, with D perhaps TRBD2 (6 bases). The sequenced material came from PBMCs. The TCR comes from a man aged 45-60 years in good health and CMV-seronegative. The CDR3 DNA reads TGCGCCAGCAGCTTGCCGGGGGTTCGCTACGAGCAGTACTTC. Translation gives CASSLPGVRYEQYF.